The TCR beta chain under discussion was sequenced for a study of chemoradiotherapy in HPV16-positive cancers. V shed 6 bases and J shed 5 bases, with 22 bases lying between them. The CDR3 is 16 residues long. The germline CDR1 and CDR2 sequences are SGHTA and FQGNSA. Sequenced by immunoSEQ multiplex PCR; TCRdb stores in-frame clones only, minus some. The sample shows approximately 28,000 clones, approximately 91% of them seen only once. Sequencing used blood, obtained from a patient who underwent chemoradiotherapy. The TCR was taken from a human donor with HPV-associated anogenital cancer. V is TRBV7-2 and J is TRBJ2-5; D perhaps matches TRBD2 (7 bases). CDR3 nucleotides: TGTGCCAGCAGACTAGGGGGAGGGCGGCAGTCGGAGACCCAGTACTTC. It yields the protein CASRLGGGRQSETQYF.